The 29 T cell receptor beta chains listed next were all sequenced from one sample in a study of post-analysis software for immune sequencing data. These receptors have no known antigen. Unique molecular identifiers had been added to the TCR beta cDNA libraries. TCRdb ran MiXCR on the PCR reads and lists one entry per CDR3 protein. The sample consists of 380,000 or so distinct CDR3 sequences, about a third of them appearing once. General study results and limits: Patients used five TRBV segments, including TRBV5-6, TRBV5-1 and TRBV20-1, more often than controls.

Specimen: blood. These receptors all stem from a girl aged 5-17 years with multiple sclerosis.

The V call is TRBV20-1, the J call TRBJ2-4, with 7 bases identical to TRBD2. V gave up 5 bases and J gave up 8 bases; unmatched junction bases: 9. This CDR3 is 13 amino acids long. Germline assignment: CDR1 DFQATT and CDR2 SNEGSKA (reference sequence). The CDR3 bases are TGCAGTGCTCCTTGGGAGGGATGGGACATTCAGTACTTC. As protein: CSAPWEGWDIQYF.

The rearrangement joins TRBV20-1 to TRBJ1-1, with D possibly matching TRBD1 (5 bases). This CDR3 has 10 residues. Looked up from germline, CDR1 is DFQATT and CDR2 is SNEGSKA (reference sequence). This CDR3 is CRVGGTEAFF. CDR3 DNA sequence: TGCAGAGTGGGGGGGACTGAAGCTTTCTTT.

Regarding this clonotype: A much larger clone is a single base away; this may be a read error. The chain joins TRBV10-3 to TRBJ2-5; 7 nucleotides align to TRBD2. The germline V gene encodes CDR1 ENHRY and CDR2 SYGVKD. The trim removed 8 bases at V and 11 bases at J, leaving 23 bases unmatched. CDR3 length: 16 residues. The CDR3 sequence: CAIGGVAGSQDNEQYF. The DNA for the CDR3 is TGTGCCATCGGGGGGGTGGCGGGGAGCCAGGACAATGAGCAGTACTTC.

Written as DNA, the CDR3 is TGCAGTGCTAGTCCCACAGATACGCAGTATTTT. Amino acids: CSASPTDTQYF. V usage is TRBV20-1 and J usage is TRBJ2-3; D unresolved. The CDR3 is 11 residues long. CDR1 and CDR2 from the germline V gene are DFQATT and SNEGSKA (reference sequence). V lost 3 bases, J lost 2 bases, and 3 bases lay in between.

The chain has TRBV7-2 and TRBJ2-7; D is perhaps TRBD1 or TRBD2 (5 bases each). V lost 5 bases, J lost 1 base, and 15 bases lay in between. Germline CDR1 is SGHTA and CDR2 is FQGNSA. The CDR3 contains 15 residues. The CDR3 sequence: CASSQAGTGSYEQYF. In nucleotides, the CDR3 is TGTGCCAGCAGCCAGGCCGGGACGGGGTCCTACGAGCAGTACTTC.

The CDR3 region is CSVGQGASINTEAFF. DNA for the CDR3: TGCAGCGTTGGACAGGGGGCATCAATAAACACTGAAGCTTTCTTT. J is TRBJ1-1 and V is TRBV29-1; 10 bases fit TRBD1. The length of the CDR3 is 15 residues. Germline CDR1 is SQVTM and CDR2 is ANQGSEA. The V gene end was trimmed by 4 bases and the J gene end by 2 bases; junction bases not matched to a gene: 7.

The chain carries TRBV5-5 and TRBJ2-5, with D uncertain. The DNA end favors TRBJ2-7, so the J call may be wrong. CDR1 and CDR2 from the germline V gene are SGHKS and YYEKEE (reference sequence). CDR3 size: 15 residues. The CDR3 loop is CASSLGSFIVDEQYF. Written as DNA, the CDR3 is TGTGCCAGCAGCTTGGGAAGTTTCATCGTGGACGAGCAGTACTTC.

The table lists this clonotype with a few counts. This chain uses TRBV6-5 with TRBJ2-7; TRBD1 is a possible D gene (5 bases). CDR1 MNHEY and CDR2 SVGAGI come from the germline V gene. Deletions cut 2 bases from V and 5 bases from J, with 13 bases between. The length of the CDR3 is 14 residues. The CDR3 bases are TGTGCCAGCAGTTACAACGCAGGGAAGGACGAGCAGTACTTC. Protein sequence: CASSYNAGKDEQYF.

This clonotype has just a few counts. The chain links TRBV12-3 or TRBV12-4 to TRBJ1-2; 7 bases are shared with TRBD1. The CDR3 has 14 amino acids. V was pared by 7 bases and J by 5 bases, with 10 bases of the junction left unmatched. CDR3 residues: CASTLAGTDYGYTF. CDR3 nucleotide sequence: TGTGCCAGCACTCTGGCCGGGACAGATTATGGCTACACCTTC.

This sequence joins TRBV5-1 and TRBJ2-3; no clear D. Germline lookup yields CDR1 SGHRS and CDR2 YFSETQ. V was shortened by 0 bases and J by 4 bases, with 15 bases between the two germline ends. The CDR3 covers 16 residues. The CDR3 DNA sequence: TGCGCCAGCAGCTTGGCCCTAGGACCACCGGCAGATACGCAGTATTTT. This encodes CASSLALGPPADTQYF.

This clonotype was counted at least ten times. This chain uses TRBV4-1 with TRBJ1-2; D remains unclear. CDR1 and CDR2 from the germline V gene are MGHRA and YSYEKL. The CDR3 spans 12 residues. Deletions cut 0 bases from V and 8 bases from J, with 7 bases between. DNA of the CDR3: TGCGCCAGCAGCCAAGACTCCCGGGGCTACACCTTC. Protein sequence: CASSQDSRGYTF.

The genes are TRBV7-2 and TRBJ2-5; no reliable D call. Germline V CDR1 and CDR2: SGHTA, FQGNSA. This CDR3 has 13 amino acids. Trimming pared 6 bases from V and 1 base from J, leaving 9 bases between. The CDR3 is CASSFQVQETQYF. The DNA for the CDR3 is TGTGCCAGCAGTTTCCAGGTCCAAGAGACCCAGTACTTC.

The rearrangement joins TRBV5-5 to TRBJ1-5; possible D gene TRBD1, 6 bases. V was cut by 5 bases and J by 1 base, with 16 bases left in between. Germline V lookup: CDR1 SGHKS, CDR2 YYEKEE (reference sequence). CDR3 length: 16 amino acids. CDR3: CASRWGLTGSNQPQHF. The DNA of the CDR3 is TGTGCCAGCAGATGGGGCCTGACAGGAAGCAATCAGCCCCAGCATTTT.

The chain carries TRBV24-1 and TRBJ1-4, with 10 bases lining up with TRBD1. Germline V gives CDR1 KGHDR, CDR2 SFDVKD. After removal of 4 bases from V and 7 bases from J, the junction contained 5 bases not matched to a gene. The CDR3 contains 15 residues. CDR3 in amino acids: CATSEWTGGGEKLFF. For the CDR3, the DNA is TGTGCCACCAGTGAGTGGACAGGGGGAGGTGAAAAACTGTTTTTT.

The sample holds many counts of this clonotype. The chain combines TRBV20-1 with TRBJ2-7, with D possibly TRBD1 on 7 matching bases. This CDR3 is built from 15 residues. From germline, CDR1 is DFQATT and CDR2 SNEGSKA (reference sequence). Trimming removed 3 bases from V and 7 bases from J, with 22 bases in between. The CDR3 DNA is TGCAGTGCTAGGGGCGGCGGGACAGTTCCTCCGGAGCAGTACTTC. Translated, it gives CSARGGGTVPPEQYF.

In nucleotides, the CDR3 is TGTGCCAGCAGTGTAGACAGGGTTAATTCACCCCTCCACTTT. Translating it yields CASSVDRVNSPLHF. The genes are TRBV6-1 and TRBJ1-6; 7 bases are a match to TRBD1. The CDR3 sequence is 14 residues long. Germline V lookup: CDR1 MNHNS, CDR2 SASEGT. V shed 4 bases, J shed 6 bases, and the junction held 3 bases outside the gene matches.

This clonotype has more than one count but fewer than ten. The chain employs TRBV5-1 and TRBJ2-5, with TRBD1 matching 10 bases. V lost 0 bases to trimming and J lost 5 bases; unmatched junction nucleotides: 7. CDR1 SGHRS and CDR2 YFSETQ come from the germline V gene. This CDR3 is built from 16 residues. CDR3 in amino acids: CASSLDTGTGDETQYF. The CDR3 DNA reads TGCGCCAGCAGCTTGGATACCGGGACAGGGGACGAGACCCAGTACTTC.

This clonotype was counted many times. The CDR3 protein is CASSYSGQGYGYTF. The CDR3 region has the DNA TGTGCCAGCAGTTACTCGGGACAGGGCTATGGCTACACCTTC. The chain is built from TRBV6-5 and TRBJ1-2, with 9 bases identical to TRBD1. Per germline, CDR1 MNHEY and CDR2 SVGAGI. The CDR3 extends over 14 amino acids. V dropped 0 bases and J dropped 4; count of bases not matched to a gene: 0.

Ten or more counts support this clonotype. The CDR3: CASSQVWHAANYGYTF. CDR3 DNA sequence: TGCGCCAGCAGCCAAGTCTGGCACGCCGCTAACTATGGCTACACCTTC. The chain carries TRBV4-1 and TRBJ1-2; D uncertain. Looked up from germline, CDR1 is MGHRA and CDR2 is YSYEKL. Trimming removed 1 base at V and 0 bases at J, with 12 bases between. The CDR3 covers 16 residues.

This clonotype has just a few counts. V usage is TRBV6-2 or TRBV6-3 and J usage is TRBJ2-7; 9 bases match TRBD1. The J segment lost 5 bases and the V segment lost 5 bases, leaving 7 bases of the junction unmatched. Germline lookup yields CDR1 MNHEY and CDR2 SVGEGT. The CDR3 has 14 residues. The CDR3 here is CASSHAGTGNEQYF. CDR3 DNA: TGTGCCAGCAGTCACGCCGGGACAGGGAACGAGCAGTACTTC.

This rearrangement joins TRBV7-2 to TRBJ2-1; tentatively, D is TRBD2 (5 bases). Trimming removed 6 bases at V and 5 bases at J, with 17 bases between. The CDR3 contains 15 residues. The germline V gene encodes CDR1 SGHTA and CDR2 FQGNSA. In DNA form, the CDR3 reads TGTGCCAGCAGTCGAACGTTTCTAGCCAACAATGAGCAGTTCTTC. Its translation is CASSRTFLANNEQFF.

This chain joins TRBV5-1 and TRBJ2-7; 11 bases map to TRBD2. With V trimmed by 4 bases and J by 2 bases, 5 bases remained unmatched. Germline V gives CDR1 SGHRS, CDR2 YFSETQ. This CDR3 is 15 amino acids long. CDR3: CASSPRLAGTYEQYF. CDR3 bases: TGCGCCAGCAGCCCGAGACTAGCGGGAACCTACGAGCAGTACTTC.

There are a few counts of this clonotype. This sequence joins TRBV7-6 and TRBJ2-7; D uncertain. The CDR3 contains 12 residues. Germline loops: CDR1 SGHVS, CDR2 FNYEAQ. The V gene lost 1 base and the J gene lost 5 bases, with 6 bases spanning the gap. CDR3 amino acids: CASSLGVDEQYF. For the CDR3, the DNA is TGTGCCAGCAGCTTAGGGGTCGACGAGCAGTACTTC.

The V and J genes are TRBV4-1 and TRBJ1-5; no definite D call. Trimming took 3 bases from V and 8 from J, leaving 8 bases between them. The CDR3 extends over 12 amino acids. CDR1 is MGHRA, CDR2 YSYEKL, per germline. The CDR3, as DNA: TGCGCCAGCAGCCAGAGGATGGAGCCCCAGCATTTT. Its translation: CASSQRMEPQHF.

This clonotype was seen at least ten times. The V gene is TRBV10-3, the J gene TRBJ2-5, with 10 positions matching TRBD2. Germline CDR1 ENHRY, CDR2 SYGVKD. The CDR3 has 14 residues. The junction had 6 bases not matched to a gene; V was cut back by 5 bases and J by 6 bases. CDR3 sequence reads: CAISLAGVRQTQYF. The CDR3 DNA reads TGTGCCATCAGTCTAGCGGGGGTGCGACAGACCCAGTACTTC.

The chain recombines TRBV2 with TRBJ2-5; 8 bases fit TRBD1. Per the germline V gene, CDR1 is SNHLY and CDR2 is FYNNEI. CDR3 length: 14 residues. Germline trimming cut 2 bases from V and 5 bases from J; bases unmatched to any gene: 4. CDR3 protein: CASSELAGGETQYF. For the CDR3, the DNA is TGTGCCAGCAGTGAACTGGCAGGGGGCGAGACCCAGTACTTC. Complete variable domain (other parts from reference TRBV2 and TRBJ2-5): EPEVTQTPSHQVTQMGQEVILRCVPISNHLYFYWYRQILGQKVEFLVSFYNNEISEKSEIFDDQFSVERPDGSNFTLKIRSTKLEDSAMYFCASSELAGGETQYFGPGTRLLVL.

The gene calls are TRBV29-1 and TRBJ2-3; TRBD2 is a possible D gene (5 bases). The CDR3 is 14 amino acids. With 2 bases removed from V and 2 bases from J, the gap between germline ends came to 11 bases. Germline CDR1 SQVTM, CDR2 ANQGSEA. CDR3 nucleotide sequence: TGCAGCGTTGAACGGATGGAGGCCACAGATACGCAGTATTTT. Translated: CSVERMEATDTQYF.

This clonotype was seen a few times. The J gene is TRBJ1-2, the V gene TRBV6-2 or TRBV6-3; D gene uncertain. This CDR3 contains 14 residues. Looked up from germline, CDR1 is MNHEY and CDR2 is SVGEGT. The V gene lost 0 bases and the J gene lost 4 bases, with 9 bases spanning the gap. CDR3 in amino acids: CASSYSTSLYGYTF. The CDR3 nucleotides read TGTGCCAGCAGTTACTCTACCAGCCTCTATGGCTACACCTTC.

Note on this clonotype: An end of the junction does not agree with germline; a read error may underlie this. The V gene is TRBV10-3, the J gene TRBJ2-7; tentative D call: TRBD1 (6 bases). The CDR3 consists of 12 residues. Looked up from germline, CDR1 is ENHRY and CDR2 is SYGVKD. Written as DNA, the CDR3 is TGTGCCATCGCAGGGGAAACCTACGGGCAGTACTTC. Amino acid sequence: CAIAGETYGQYF.